The 22 T cell receptor beta chains in this list originate from one sample, sequenced in a study of T-cell reconstitution after alpha-beta-depleted transplantation in children. Molecular barcoding with unique molecular identifiers was used for the TCRbeta library. From the PCR reads, TCRdb called clonotypes with MiXCR, one entry per CDR3 protein. The sample carries some 520,000 distinct CDR3 sequences, 32% recorded once. The specimen comprised PBMCs from the stem cell graft donor, sampled from the stem cell graft. The source of these receptors is a human donor who donated a stem cell graft to a child with aplastic anemia.

This chain links TRBV3-1 with TRBJ1-1; D might be TRBD1 (5 bases). Germline V gene lookup returns CDR1 LGHDT and CDR2 YNNKEL (reference sequence). V lost 6 bases to trimming and J lost 2 bases, with 16 bases between them. The CDR3 runs to 15 residues. The CDR3 spells CASSPTEGRNTEAFF. In nucleotides, the CDR3 is TGTGCCAGCAGTCCGACCGAGGGACGAAACACTGAAGCTTTCTTT.

The chain joins TRBV5-1 to TRBJ1-1; 7 nucleotides match TRBD1. Germline V gene data show CDR1 as SGHRS and CDR2 as YFSETQ. V trimming: 4 bases; J trimming: 6 bases; junction bases outside the gene matches: 9. The CDR3 sequence is 14 residues long. CDR3 amino acids: CASSADREWAEAFF. The CDR3 coding sequence is TGCGCCAGCAGCGCCGACAGGGAATGGGCTGAAGCTTTCTTT.

This chain connects TRBV20-1 to TRBJ2-3, with 7 bases that match TRBD2. The CDR3 is 15 amino acids. The V gene end was trimmed by 1 base and the J gene end by 2 bases; junction bases not matched to a gene: 6. Germline values: CDR1 DFQATT, CDR2 SNEGSKA (reference sequence). This chain's CDR3 is CSARGDSGYTDTQYF. Written as DNA, the CDR3 is TGCAGTGCTAGAGGTGATAGCGGGTACACAGATACGCAGTATTTT.

V is TRBV12-3 or TRBV12-4 and J is TRBJ2-1; 7 positions agree with TRBD1. The CDR3 consists of 14 residues. V lost 5 bases, J lost 7 bases, and 8 bases stayed unmatched. The CDR3 region is CASSPGQDRNEQFF. In nucleotides, the CDR3 is TGTGCCAGCAGTCCTGGACAGGATAGGAATGAGCAGTTCTTC.

This clonotype was found a few times. This rearrangement joins TRBV21-1 to TRBJ1-1; the D call TRBD1 from the table was never checked on the DNA. TRBV21-1 is flagged as a pseudogene. The CDR3 is made up of 12 amino acids. The DNA for the CDR3 is TGTGCCAGCAAGACGACAAGGGGTGAAGCTTTCTTT. It translates to CASKTTRGEAFF.

This clonotype was counted only a few times. The chain uses TRBV7-2 and TRBJ2-7; TRBD1 might be the D (5 bases). Germline values: CDR1 SGHTA, CDR2 FQGNSA. The CDR3 is 16 residues long. With 5 bases removed from V and 3 bases from J, the gap between germline ends came to 20 bases. The CDR3 reads CASSKGADTPLYEQYF. CDR3 in DNA: TGTGCCAGCAGCAAAGGGGCAGACACTCCTCTCTACGAGCAGTACTTC.

This chain links TRBV11-2 with TRBJ2-1, with D possibly matching TRBD2 (6 bases). This CDR3 has 15 residues. Between the trimmed V and J ends, which lost 4 bases and 7 bases, there was a span of 17 bases. The germline V gene encodes CDR1 SGHAT and CDR2 FQNNGV. As DNA, the CDR3 is TGTGCCAGCAGCTCCTCAACGGGACTCCCGAATGAGCAGTTCTTC. It codes for CASSSSTGLPNEQFF.

A few counts support this clonotype. This chain joins TRBV7-3 and TRBJ2-7, with a possible D match to TRBD1 (5 bases). Germline CDR1 reads SGHTA; CDR2 reads FQGTGA. The V end was cut by 7 bases, the J end by 0 bases, with 25 bases between. The CDR3 runs 18 residues. In DNA, the CDR3 is TGTGCCAGCACCGCGCCAATTTCACAAGGGGTCCCCTCCTACGAGCAGTACTTC. It encodes CASTAPISQGVPSYEQYF.

The chain carries TRBV6-1 and TRBJ2-1; TRBD2 aligns across 7 bases. The CDR3 spans 16 residues. CDR1 MNHNS and CDR2 SASEGT come from the germline V gene. Trimming at V came to 6 bases and at J to 2 bases, leaving 10 bases not matched to a gene. CDR3 nucleotide sequence: TGTGCCAGCAGCCTGACTAGCTCCTCGACCTACAATGAGCAGTTCTTC. Amino acid sequence: CASSLTSSSTYNEQFF.

V gene TRBV7-9 combines with J gene TRBJ2-7; unclear D gene. CDR3 length: 14 amino acids. Trimming took off 7 bases at V and 0 bases at J, with 13 bases between the two ends. Germline CDR1 SEHNR, CDR2 FQNEAQ (reference sequence). The chain's CDR3 is CASIPPGSSYEQYF. CDR3 nucleotides: TGTGCCAGCATCCCCCCGGGCAGCTCCTACGAGCAGTACTTC.

This clonotype has more than one count but fewer than ten. The V and J genes are TRBV6-2 or TRBV6-3 and TRBJ2-1; D is possibly TRBD1 (5 bases). The CDR3 totals 12 residues. Per germline, CDR1 MNHEY and CDR2 SVGEGT. The V and J ends lost 9 bases and 10 bases respectively, with 16 bases between them. Here the CDR3 DNA reads TGTGCCAGTACAGGCGTCGGGCCCGAGCAGTTCTTC. This codes for CASTGVGPEQFF.

This clonotype was observed a handful of times. The rearrangement links TRBV6-5 to TRBJ2-1; D may match TRBD1 or TRBD2 (5 bases each). Trimming took 5 bases from V and 10 from J, leaving 12 bases between them. The CDR3 runs 12 residues. Germline CDR1 and CDR2: MNHEY and SVGAGI. CDR3 sequence: CASSARGGEQFF. The DNA of the CDR3 is TGTGCCAGCAGTGCGAGGGGTGGGGAGCAGTTCTTC.

This clonotype was seen a handful of times. Here the CDR3 reads CASSNLWDSTDTQYF. CDR3 DNA: TGTGCCAGCAGTAACCTCTGGGACAGCACAGATACGCAGTATTTT. The chain is built from TRBV12-3 or TRBV12-4 and TRBJ2-3; perhaps D is TRBD1 or TRBD2 (5 bases each). The V gene lost 5 bases and the J gene lost 0 bases, with 12 bases spanning the gap. The CDR3 spans 15 residues.

The V and J genes are TRBV12-3 or TRBV12-4 and TRBJ1-1, with D possibly being TRBD1 (5 bases). V shed 6 bases and J shed 1 base, with 12 bases lying between them. CDR3 length: 14 amino acids. In nucleotides, the CDR3 is TGTGCCAGCAGACTGGGACCAGGGAACACTGAAGCTTTCTTT. Residues: CASRLGPGNTEAFF.

The sample holds a few counts of this clonotype. The chain joins TRBV9 to TRBJ2-3; possibly TRBD1 or TRBD2 for D (6 bases each). Germline CDR1 is SGDLS and CDR2 is YYNGEE. The V and J ends lost 0 bases and 1 base respectively, with 12 bases between them. CDR3 length: 16 residues. The DNA for the CDR3 is TGTGCCAGCAGCGTAGCTTCGGGGGCAGGCACAGATACGCAGTATTTT. Translation: CASSVASGAGTDTQYF.

The DNA for the CDR3 is TGCGCCAGCAGCCAAGGCGGGCAGTCCGAGACCCAGTACTTC. Translating gives CASSQGGQSETQYF. The chain couples TRBV4-3 to TRBJ2-5; D possibly corresponds to TRBD2 (5 bases). CDR3 length equals 14 residues. The V gene's germline CDR1 is LGHNA and CDR2 YSLEER. The V end lost 1 base, the J end lost 5 bases, and 11 bases lay between the germline ends.

In this sample, this clonotype turned up a few times. The genes are TRBV28 and TRBJ1-1; D gene unclear. CDR3 length: 14 residues. The germline V and J ends were trimmed by 1 base and 8 bases, with 14 bases remaining between them. CDR1 MDHEN and CDR2 SYDVKM come from the germline V gene. The CDR3 sequence: CASSLFGGSIEAFF. The CDR3, as DNA: TGTGCCAGCAGTTTATTCGGTGGGTCTATAGAAGCTTTCTTT.

In its sample, this clonotype was seen a few times. The rearrangement links TRBV20-1 to TRBJ2-1; D gene ambiguous. With 7 bases removed from V and 7 bases from J, the gap between germline ends came to 11 bases. The V gene's germline CDR1 is DFQATT and CDR2 SNEGSKA (reference sequence). The CDR3 has 11 amino acids. As DNA, the CDR3 is TGCAGTGTCCACGTAAATAATGAGCAGTTCTTC. As protein: CSVHVNNEQFF.

This rearrangement joins TRBV7-2 to TRBJ1-3; no clear D gene. Trimming left V 4 bases short and J 0 bases short, with 13 bases between. This CDR3 is 16 amino acids long. Looked up from germline, CDR1 is SGHTA and CDR2 is FQGNSA. The CDR3 spells CASSSRPRSSGNTIYF. The CDR3 coding sequence is TGTGCCAGCAGCTCGCGACCGCGGAGCTCTGGAAACACCATATATTTT. Complete variable domain (other parts from reference TRBV7-2 and TRBJ1-3): GAGVSQSPSNKVTEKGKDVELRCDPISGHTALYWYRQSLGQGLEFLIYFQGNSAPDKSGLPSDRFSAERTGGSVSTLTIQRTQQEDSAVYLCASSSRPRSSGNTIYFGEGSWLTVV.

The chain is built from TRBV29-1 and TRBJ2-3; tentative D call: TRBD1 (5 bases). CDR1 SQVTM and CDR2 ANQGSEA come from the germline V gene. The V end was cut by 6 bases, the J end by 11 bases, with 18 bases between. The CDR3 runs 12 residues. The CDR3 DNA sequence: TGCAGCGTGCAAGCGTGGGGCGACCGGCAGTATTTT. Protein: CSVQAWGDRQYF.

The chain has TRBV7-2 and TRBJ1-1, with a possible D match to TRBD1 (5 bases). Germline CDR1 is SGHTA and CDR2 is FQGNSA. Trimming removed 5 bases at V and 1 base at J, with 14 bases between. This CDR3 is built from 15 residues. The CDR3 coding sequence is TGTGCCAGCAGCGCAGGAAGCCAGGGGAACACTGAAGCTTTCTTT. Translation gives CASSAGSQGNTEAFF.

V gene TRBV27 combines with J gene TRBJ2-5, with 8 nucleotides matching TRBD1. V shed 4 bases and J 5 bases; nucleotides not matched to a gene: 9. The CDR3 has 15 residues. Looked up from germline, CDR1 is MNHEY and CDR2 is SMNVEV (reference sequence). The chain's CDR3 is CASSSGTGFAETQYF. The CDR3 nucleotides read TGTGCCAGCAGTTCCGGGACAGGCTTTGCGGAGACCCAGTACTTC.